This TCR beta chain was sequenced during a study of T cells in Graves' hyperthyroidism and ophthalmopathy. TCR beta CDR3 sequences were amplified from RNA transcripts. Using the HTBI primer set, a first-round RT-PCR was run on the TCR CDR3. TCRdb independently ran MiXCR on the multiplex PCR reads; one entry per CDR3 protein. The sample includes some 270,000 distinct CDR3 sequences, approximately 12% of them seen just once. Notes on the study in general: Ophthalmopathy, as predicted by the model, came a median about six months after the prediction. In simple terms, a model built on 13 V-J features told ophthalmopathy apart from stable hyperthyroidism.

Each 10 ml fresh peripheral blood draw supplied the PBMCs. This clonotype has only a few counts. The antigen is unknown. The CDR3 is 15 residues long. Germline V CDR1 and CDR2: SGHNT, YYREEE (reference sequence). With 6 bases removed from V and 5 bases from J, the gap between germline ends came to 21 bases. The chain uses TRBV5-4 and TRBJ2-7, with D perhaps TRBD1 (7 bases). This TCR was sampled from a woman aged 25-40 years with Graves' hyperthyroidism that later progressed to Graves' ophthalmopathy. Sequencing was done on a sample of blood. For the CDR3, the DNA is TGTGCCAGCACCCCGGGCGGGACAGCTCTCGACGAGCAGTACTTC. Its translation: CASTPGGTALDEQYF.